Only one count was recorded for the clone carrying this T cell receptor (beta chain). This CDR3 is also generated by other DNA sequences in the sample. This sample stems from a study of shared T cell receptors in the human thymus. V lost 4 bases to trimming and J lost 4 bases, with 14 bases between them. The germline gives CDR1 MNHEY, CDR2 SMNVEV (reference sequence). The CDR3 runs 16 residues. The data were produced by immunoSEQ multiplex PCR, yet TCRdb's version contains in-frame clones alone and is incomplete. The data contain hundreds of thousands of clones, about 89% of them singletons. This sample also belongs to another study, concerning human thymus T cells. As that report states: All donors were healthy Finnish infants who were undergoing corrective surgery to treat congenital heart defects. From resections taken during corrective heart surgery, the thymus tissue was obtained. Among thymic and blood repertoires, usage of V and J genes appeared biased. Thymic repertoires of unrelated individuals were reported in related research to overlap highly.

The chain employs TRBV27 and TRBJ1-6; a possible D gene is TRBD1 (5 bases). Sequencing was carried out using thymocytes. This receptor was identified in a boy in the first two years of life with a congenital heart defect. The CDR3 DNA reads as TGTGCCAGCAGTTCTTCCCAGGGTGCTTATAATTCACCCCTCCACTTT. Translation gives CASSSSQGAYNSPLHF.